The 32 T cell receptor beta chains reported below all come from one sample, sequenced in a study of Ad26.COV2.S vaccination and SARS-CoV-2 variants. Treatment noted: some 20 received Ad26.COV2.S at low or high dose, single or two shots; a few received placebo; per-sample allocation not given. Sampling was performed 63 days after the first vaccine or placebo injection. The protocol was immunoSEQ multiplex PCR, while the TCRdb copy is restricted to in-frame clones and leaves out a portion. Found here are over 400,000 clones, 92% of them singletons; the top ten hold more than 1.5%. Sequenced here: peripheral blood, sampled in a trial of Ad26.COV2.S vaccine versus placebo. Source of these receptors: a person aged 18-65 years who received the Ad26.COV2.S COVID-19 vaccine or a placebo.

The chain is built from TRBV6-5 and TRBJ1-5; D call uncertain. CDR3 size: 14 residues. Germline CDR1 MNHEY, CDR2 SVGAGI. V dropped 6 bases and J dropped 4 bases, with 13 bases sitting between them. CDR3 sequence reads: CASRPGSLNQPQHF. The DNA for the CDR3 is TGTGCCAGCAGACCCGGGTCCCTAAATCAGCCCCAGCATTTT.

The chain employs TRBV7-8 and TRBJ2-1; D unclear. CDR1 is SGHVS and CDR2 is FQNEAQ in the germline V gene. Trimming left V 6 bases short and J 8 bases short, with 17 bases between. This CDR3 is 14 amino acids long. CDR3 protein: CASSSERRPYEQFF. The DNA of the CDR3 is TGTGCCAGCAGTTCAGAGCGCAGGCCCTATGAGCAGTTCTTC.

The gene calls are TRBV5-1 and TRBJ2-3; TRBD2 might be the D (6 bases). The V end was cut by 0 bases, the J end by 8 bases, with 13 bases between. The CDR3 extends over 14 amino acids. Germline V gene data show CDR1 as SGHRS and CDR2 as YFSETQ. The chain's CDR3 is CASSLDSLGGTQYF. CDR3 nucleotide sequence: TGCGCCAGCAGCTTGGACTCCCTCGGGGGTACGCAGTATTTT. Full variable domain (missing parts from reference TRBV5-1 and TRBJ2-3): KAGVTQTPRYLIKTRGQQVTLSCSPISGHRSVSWYQQTPGQGLQFLFEYFSETQRNKGNFPGRFSGRQFSNSRSEMNVSTLELGDSALYLCASSLDSLGGTQYFGPGTRLTVL.

The V gene is TRBV19, the J gene TRBJ1-2; D not certain. CDR3 length: 12 amino acids. Between the trimmed V and J ends, which lost 5 bases and 3 bases, there was a span of 7 bases. Germline V gene sequence: CDR1 LNHDA, CDR2 SQIVND (reference sequence). The CDR3 loop reads CASSSDYYGYTF. The CDR3 DNA follows: TGTGCCAGTAGTTCGGACTACTATGGCTACACCTTC.

The J gene is TRBJ1-2, the V gene TRBV7-8; 10 nucleotides agree with TRBD1. The ends lost 6 bases at V and 4 bases at J; junction bases unmatched: 8. CDR1 and CDR2 (germline): SGHVS, FQNEAQ. This CDR3 contains 15 residues. CDR3 sequence (DNA): TGTGCCAGCAGAGCCGGGACAGGGGTGGGCTATGGCTACACCTTC. Translation: CASRAGTGVGYGYTF.

In nucleotides, the CDR3 is TGTGCCAGCAGCTTGGGGGGGCGCGATGGCTACACCTTC. The encoded protein is CASSLGGRDGYTF. The gene calls are TRBV5-6 and TRBJ1-2; maybe TRBD1 (6 bases). The CDR3 loop spans 13 amino acids. Germline V gene sequence: CDR1 SGHDT, CDR2 YYEEEE. V gave up 0 bases and J gave up 6 bases, with 9 bases separating them.

The J gene is TRBJ1-1, the V gene TRBV18; 10 bases align to TRBD1. Germline trimming cut 6 bases from V and 2 bases from J; bases unmatched to any gene: 12. The V gene's germline CDR1 is KGHSH and CDR2 LQKENI. The CDR3 is 17 amino acids. CDR3: CASSTKRQGAINTEAFF. CDR3 in DNA: TGTGCCAGCTCTACCAAGAGACAGGGGGCTATTAACACTGAAGCTTTCTTT.

The V gene is TRBV4-3, the J gene TRBJ2-3; D is unresolved. The CDR3 runs 13 residues. Trimming removed 3 bases from V and 3 bases from J, with 7 bases in between. Germline V gene lookup returns CDR1 LGHNA and CDR2 YSLEER. CDR3 nucleotides: TGCGCCAGCAGCCACCGGCGGACAGATACGCAGTATTTT. Translation: CASSHRRTDTQYF.

The V and J genes are TRBV3-1 (or the pseudogene TRBV3-2) and TRBJ1-1; D is possibly TRBD1 (6 bases). The CDR3 runs 17 residues. Per germline, CDR1 LGHDT and CDR2 YNNKEL (reference sequence). V gave up 0 bases and J gave up 0 bases, with 14 bases separating them. This chain's CDR3 is CASSQERTVLMNTEAFF. The CDR3, as DNA: TGTGCCAGCAGCCAAGAGCGGACAGTCCTGATGAACACTGAAGCTTTCTTT.

The CDR3 sequence: CASRRDLQETQYF. Written as DNA, the CDR3 is TGTGCCAGCAGACGGGACTTACAAGAGACCCAGTACTTC. The V gene is TRBV12-3 or TRBV12-4, the J gene TRBJ2-5; TRBD2 is a possible D gene (6 bases). Trimming left V 6 bases short and J 2 bases short, with 10 bases between. The CDR3 extends over 13 amino acids.

The V gene is TRBV6-5, the J gene TRBJ1-2; TRBD1 agrees at 7 bases. V shed 7 bases and J 5 bases; nucleotides not matched to a gene: 7. This CDR3 spans 13 amino acids. CDR1 is MNHEY, CDR2 SVGAGI, per germline. The CDR3 DNA follows: TGTGCCAGCATGGTCGCAGGGGGGTATGGCTACACCTTC. It codes for CASMVAGGYGYTF.

The rearrangement joins TRBV12-3 or TRBV12-4 to TRBJ2-7; D gene uncertain. This CDR3 is 12 amino acids long. V was clipped by 5 bases and J by 3 bases, with 8 bases between them. The CDR3 is CASSPLGYEQYF. The CDR3 nucleotides read TGTGCCAGCAGTCCGCTAGGCTACGAGCAGTACTTC.

The chain is built from TRBV12-3 or TRBV12-4 and TRBJ1-1; D remains ambiguous. The CDR3 length is 12 residues. The ends were cut back, 8 bases at V and 4 bases at J, with 11 bases in the middle. CDR3 DNA sequence: TGTGCCAGCCGTCGATTGAGCACTGAAGCTTTCTTT. This encodes CASRRLSTEAFF.

The chain links TRBV3-1 (or the pseudogene TRBV3-2) to TRBJ1-2; D gene ambiguous. Germline loops: CDR1 LGHDT, CDR2 YNNKEL (reference sequence). V lost 1 base, J lost 0 bases, and 9 bases lay in between. This CDR3 has 15 residues. CDR3 residues: CASSQGVSSNYGYTF. CDR3 sequence (DNA): TGTGCCAGCAGCCAAGGAGTCAGCTCTAACTATGGCTACACCTTC.

To note about this clone: One junction end does not reproduce the germline sequence, and a read error may be involved. The V and J genes are TRBV11-2 and TRBJ1-6; D may be TRBD1 (6 bases). Germline CDR1 reads SGHAT; CDR2 reads FQNNGV. This CDR3 is built from 13 residues. The chain's CDR3 is CASSLETGTPLHF. The DNA of the CDR3 is TGTGCCAGCAGTTTAGAGACAGGTACCCCCCTCCACTTT.

V usage is TRBV7-9 and J usage is TRBJ1-1; D gene uncertain. V lost 1 base and J lost 4, with 13 bases in between. The CDR3 is 15 amino acids. Per the germline V gene, CDR1 is SEHNR and CDR2 is FQNEAQ (reference sequence). CDR3 in DNA: TGTGCCAGCAGCTTAGGTCGTGGCAGCACCACTGAAGCTTTCTTT. This sequence encodes CASSLGRGSTTEAFF.

J is TRBJ1-2 and V is TRBV18, with D tentatively TRBD1 (5 bases). The CDR3 loop spans 15 amino acids. Between the trimmed V and J ends, which lost 3 bases and 6 bases, there was a span of 17 bases. In germline, CDR1 is KGHSH, CDR2 LQKENI. CDR3 residues: CASSPRDSLRNGYTF. The CDR3 nucleotides are TGTGCCAGCTCACCGAGGGACTCACTAAGGAATGGCTACACCTTC.

The chain is built from TRBV4-1 and TRBJ2-7; D unclear. The V gene's germline CDR1 is MGHRA and CDR2 YSYEKL. This CDR3 has 17 residues. The V and J ends lost 0 bases and 5 bases respectively, with 20 bases between them. The CDR3 loop reads CASSQDRGERTPHEQYF. The CDR3 coding sequence is TGCGCCAGCAGCCAAGATCGTGGAGAACGGACCCCCCACGAGCAGTACTTC.

The gene calls are TRBV18 and TRBJ2-1; no reliable D call. Trimming left V 3 bases short and J 0 bases short, with 6 bases between. CDR1 and CDR2 from the germline V gene are KGHSH and LQKENI. CDR3 size: 14 residues. The CDR3 coding sequence is TGTGCCAGCTCACCTAGGGTCTCCTACAATGAGCAGTTCTTC. Translating gives CASSPRVSYNEQFF.

This clone was seen a single time. The J gene is TRBJ2-1, the V gene TRBV15; D is unclear. The CDR3 loop spans 14 amino acids. CDR1 and CDR2 (germline): LNHNV, YYDKDF (reference sequence). V was cut by 2 bases and J by 7 bases, with 12 bases left in between. CDR3 in amino acids: CATSRTAIGNEQFF. CDR3 nucleotides: TGTGCCACCAGCAGAACCGCTATTGGGAATGAGCAGTTCTTC.

This chain uses TRBV7-9 with TRBJ2-2, with 7 bases matching TRBD1. Trimming removed 0 bases from V and 1 base from J; junction bases left unmatched: 2. In germline, CDR1 is SEHNR, CDR2 FQNEAQ (reference sequence). This CDR3 region has 16 residues. The CDR3 loop reads CASSLASGGNTGELFF. Here the CDR3 DNA reads TGTGCCAGCAGCTTAGCGTCAGGGGGGAACACCGGGGAGCTGTTTTTT.

The V gene is TRBV21-1, the J gene TRBJ2-7; the table gives TRBD2 as D, unverified against the DNA. TRBV21-1 is a pseudogene. The CDR3 totals 19 residues. CDR3 amino acids: CASSNRGLAGGDYSYEQYF. Written as DNA, the CDR3 is TGTGCCAGCAGCAACCGAGGACTAGCGGGGGGGGACTACTCCTACGAGCAGTACTTC.

This chain connects TRBV30 to TRBJ1-2; D is undetermined. This CDR3 is 16 amino acids long. In germline, CDR1 is GTSNPN, CDR2 SVGIG (reference sequence). With 3 bases removed from V and 8 bases from J, the gap between germline ends came to 25 bases. CDR3 in amino acids: CAWSPLKSGRKWGYTF. DNA for the CDR3: TGTGCCTGGAGCCCCCTCAAGTCGGGCAGGAAATGGGGCTACACCTTC.

The chain has TRBV11-2 and TRBJ2-3; the match to TRBD2 covers 8 bases. This CDR3 has 14 amino acids. Trimming removed 0 bases from V and 11 bases from J; junction bases left unmatched: 7. Germline V gene lookup returns CDR1 SGHAT and CDR2 FQNNGV. CDR3 sequence (DNA): TGTGCCAGCAGCTTAGATCCCCGGAGCGGGGGGCAGTATTTT. It codes for CASSLDPRSGGQYF.

In this sample, this clone turned up once. The genes are TRBV6-6 and TRBJ1-5, with D possibly being TRBD1 (6 bases). This CDR3 contains 14 residues. V was shortened by 5 bases and J by 2 bases, with 10 bases between the two germline ends. Per the germline V gene, CDR1 is MNHNY and CDR2 is SVGAGI (reference sequence). CDR3: CASSTAGGNQPQHF. CDR3 DNA sequence: TGTGCCAGCAGTACAGCAGGGGGCAATCAGCCCCAGCATTTT.

The chain uses TRBV6-5 and TRBJ1-4; 10 bases are shared with TRBD1. The germline CDR1 and CDR2 sequences are MNHEY and SVGAGI. Unmatched junction bases numbered 1, after V lost 2 bases and J lost 7 bases. CDR3 size: 14 residues. The CDR3 spells CASSYDRGREKLFF. The DNA for the CDR3 is TGTGCCAGCAGTTACGACAGGGGGCGTGAAAAACTGTTTTTT.

V and J are TRBV12-3 or TRBV12-4 and TRBJ1-2; a weak D match, TRBD1 (5 bases). The CDR3 extends over 13 amino acids. V lost 3 bases and J 7 bases, leaving 12 bases between the germline ends. The CDR3 nucleotides read TGTGCCAGCAGTTTCATGGCAGGGCGTGGCTACACCTTC. Residues: CASSFMAGRGYTF.

This chain connects TRBV6-2 or TRBV6-3 to TRBJ2-1, with D tentatively TRBD1 (5 bases). The V end was cut by 6 bases, the J end by 8 bases, with 17 bases between. This CDR3 is built from 14 residues. Looked up from germline, CDR1 is MNHEY and CDR2 is SVGEGT. The DNA of the CDR3 is TGTGCCAGCAGCGTCTTTCAGGGTTACTATGAGCAGTTCTTC. This translates into CASSVFQGYYEQFF.

The chain has TRBV9 and TRBJ2-2; 10 bases align to TRBD2. The ends lost 5 bases at V and 7 bases at J; junction bases unmatched: 14. The CDR3 covers 17 residues. In germline, CDR1 is SGDLS, CDR2 YYNGEE. CDR3 coding DNA: TGTGCCAGCAGTAGCCCGGCTAGCGGGGGTATGGGCGGGGAGCTGTTTTTT. As protein: CASSSPASGGMGGELFF. Variable domain in full (rest from reference TRBV9 and TRBJ2-2): DSGVTQTPKHLITATGQRVTLRCSPRSGDLSVYWYQQSLDQGLQFLIQYYNGEERAKGNILERFSAQQFPDLHSELNLSSLELGDSALYFCASSSPASGGMGGELFFGEGSRLTVL.

The J gene is TRBJ2-1, the V gene TRBV11-3; D is unresolved. Germline assignment: CDR1 SGHNT and CDR2 YENEEA. The CDR3 is 16 amino acids. Trimming took 4 bases from V and 2 from J, leaving 15 bases between them. The CDR3 protein is CASSSRGPGAYNEQFF. The CDR3 nucleotides are TGTGCCAGCAGCTCCAGAGGTCCAGGAGCCTACAATGAGCAGTTCTTC.

This chain links TRBV6-1 with TRBJ1-4, with 7 positions matching TRBD1. CDR1 MNHNS and CDR2 SASEGT come from the germline V gene. Losses at the gene ends were 6 bases for V and 8 bases for J; bases not matched to a gene: 9. The CDR3 is 14 residues long. The CDR3 coding sequence is TGTGCCAGCAGCACAGGGGACAGCGGGGAAAAACTGTTTTTT. This sequence encodes CASSTGDSGEKLFF.

The rearrangement uses TRBV7-9 and TRBJ1-6; weak D call: TRBD1 (5 bases). V dropped 1 base and J dropped 9 bases, with 10 bases sitting between them. Germline V gene lookup returns CDR1 SEHNR and CDR2 FQNEAQ (reference sequence). The CDR3 sequence is 14 residues long. CDR3: CASSLETDGSPLHF. CDR3 DNA sequence: TGTGCCAGCAGCTTAGAGACAGACGGTTCACCCCTCCACTTT.